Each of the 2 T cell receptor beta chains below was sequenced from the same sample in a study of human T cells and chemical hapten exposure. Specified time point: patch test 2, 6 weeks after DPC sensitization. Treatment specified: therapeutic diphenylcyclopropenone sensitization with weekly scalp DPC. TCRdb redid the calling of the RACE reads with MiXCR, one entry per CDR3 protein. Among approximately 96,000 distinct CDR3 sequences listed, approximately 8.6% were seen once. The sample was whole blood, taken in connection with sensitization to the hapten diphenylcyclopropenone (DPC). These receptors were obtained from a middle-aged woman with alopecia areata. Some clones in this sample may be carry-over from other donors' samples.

The CDR3 region has the DNA TGTGCCAGCAGCGTACGGCGGATACAAGAGACCCAGTACTTC. This codes for CASSVRRIQETQYF. This chain joins TRBV11-2 and TRBJ2-5; D gene uncertain. The CDR3 is made up of 14 amino acids. Germline V lookup: CDR1 SGHAT, CDR2 FQNNGV. Trimming pared 5 bases from V and 2 bases from J, leaving 12 bases between.

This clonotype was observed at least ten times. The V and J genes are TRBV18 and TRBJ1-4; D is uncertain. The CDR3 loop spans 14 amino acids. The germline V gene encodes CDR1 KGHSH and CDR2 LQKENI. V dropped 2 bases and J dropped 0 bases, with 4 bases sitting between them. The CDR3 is CASSPGATNEKLFF. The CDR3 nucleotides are TGTGCCAGCTCACCAGGTGCAACTAATGAAAAACTGTTTTTT.